The sequence of this TCR beta chain was determined in a study of T cell responses to AZD1222 COVID-19 vaccine. Measured with immunoSEQ multiplex PCR; TCRdb has only the in-frame clones, and not every one. The repertoire holds roughly 150,000 clones, with 88% as singletons. Trimming shortened V by 1 base and J by 7 bases, and 11 bases separated the two germline ends. In germline, CDR1 is SNHLY, CDR2 FYNNEI. The CDR3 totals 13 residues. V usage is TRBV2 and J usage is TRBJ2-7; D remains unclear. This receptor was identified in an adult who had recovered from COVID-19. The sequenced sample was peripheral blood, obtained after recovery from COVID-19. CDR3 DNA: TGTGCCAGCAGTGAAGATTTGGGGTGGGAGCAGTACTTC. Protein product: CASSEDLGWEQYF.